A single sample gave rise to the 10 T cell receptor beta chains below, sequenced in a study of neurological immune-mediated disorders. TCRdb re-analysed the 5' RACE reads in MiXCR, keeping a single row per CDR3 protein. The repertoire holds tens of thousands of distinct CDR3 sequences, with around 2.5% as singletons. The source material was PBMCs. Every receptor here comes from a man between 45 and 60 years old with multiple sclerosis.

This clonotype showed up many times. The V and J genes are TRBV20-1 and TRBJ1-4; D might be TRBD1 (5 bases). Trimming shortened V by 0 bases and J by 4 bases, and 9 bases separated the two germline ends. The CDR3 length is 14 residues. Germline CDR1 reads DFQATT; CDR2 reads SNEGSKA (reference sequence). The CDR3 bases are TGCAGTGCTAGAGACAGGGTGCTTAATGAAAAACTGTTTTTT. It is translated as CSARDRVLNEKLFF.

This clonotype came up many times. The chain combines TRBV20-1 with TRBJ2-3; 7 bases are a match to TRBD2. Germline CDR1 and CDR2: DFQATT and SNEGSKA (reference sequence). The CDR3 runs to 16 residues. J gave up 4 bases and V 0 bases, and 10 bases lay outside the gene matches. The chain's CDR3 is CSARDEVWGGPDTQYF. The CDR3 nucleotides read TGCAGTGCTAGAGATGAGGTGTGGGGGGGACCAGATACGCAGTATTTT.

At least ten counts were recorded for this clonotype. The chain employs TRBV7-8 and TRBJ2-7; 9 bases agree with TRBD1. The V and J ends lost 0 bases and 4 bases, in that order; junction bases with no gene match: 4. The CDR3 extends over 15 amino acids. The germline CDR1 and CDR2 sequences are SGHVS and FQNEAQ. In DNA form, the CDR3 reads TGTGCCAGCAGCTTAGCGGGACAGGGAGGATACGAGCAGTACTTC. Translated: CASSLAGQGGYEQYF.

At least ten counts were recorded for this clonotype. The chain couples TRBV5-6 to TRBJ2-7; the D is unclear. V was trimmed by 1 base and J by 4 bases, leaving 6 bases between them. The germline V gene encodes CDR1 SGHDT and CDR2 YYEEEE. This CDR3 is built from 12 residues. CDR3 loop: CASSLKGYEQYF. The CDR3, as DNA: TGTGCCAGCAGCTTGAAAGGGTACGAGCAGTACTTC.

This clonotype appeared many times. This chain joins TRBV24-1 and TRBJ2-7; D may be TRBD1 (6 bases). V was clipped by 9 bases and J by 6 bases, with 20 bases between them. The germline CDR1 and CDR2 sequences are KGHDR and SFDVKD. CDR3 length equals 14 residues. The CDR3 DNA follows: TGTGCCACCGCAGAAGGGGGACCCGACCTCGAGCAGTACTTC. This sequence encodes CATAEGGPDLEQYF.

This clonotype appeared many times. The J gene is TRBJ2-7, the V gene TRBV3-1; perhaps TRBD1 as D (5 bases). Trimming stripped 4 bases from V and 5 bases from J, with 12 bases between. In germline, CDR1 is LGHDT, CDR2 YNNKEL (reference sequence). The CDR3 length is 13 residues. In DNA form, the CDR3 reads TGTGCCAGCAGCCCGTGGCAGGGCCACGAGCAGTACTTC. Its translation: CASSPWQGHEQYF.

This clonotype was detected ten times or more. The chain joins TRBV28 to TRBJ1-2; D call uncertain. Trimming removed 2 bases from V and 2 bases from J, with 6 bases in between. Germline V gives CDR1 MDHEN, CDR2 SYDVKM. This CDR3 has 13 amino acids. The CDR3 loop reads CASSLRQNYGYTF. CDR3 in DNA: TGTGCCAGCAGTTTAAGGCAGAACTATGGCTACACCTTC.

This chain uses TRBV7-2 with TRBJ1-5, with 8 bases identical to TRBD1. CDR1 and CDR2 from the germline V gene are SGHTA and FQGNSA. The J segment lost 2 bases and the V segment lost 5 bases, leaving 5 bases of the junction unmatched. This CDR3 comprises 15 residues. CDR3 residues: CASSPLTGGNQPQHF. CDR3 bases: TGTGCCAGCAGCCCCCTGACAGGGGGCAATCAGCCCCAGCATTTT.

This clonotype was observed at least ten times. This chain uses TRBV29-1 with TRBJ1-2; weak D call: TRBD1 (6 bases). The germline V and J ends were trimmed by 4 bases and 9 bases, with 9 bases remaining between them. In germline, CDR1 is SQVTM, CDR2 ANQGSEA. This CDR3 has 10 amino acids. The CDR3 protein is CSVADSRYTF. CDR3 DNA: TGCAGCGTTGCGGACAGCCGCTACACCTTC. Looking up the rest from reference TRBV29-1 and TRBJ1-2 gives the full variable domain: SAVISQKPSRDICQRGTSLTIQCQVDSQVTMMFWYRQQPGQSLTLIATANQGSEATYESGFVIDKFPISRPNLTFSTLTVSNMSPEDSSIYLCSVADSRYTFGSGTRLTVV.

This sequence joins TRBV29-1 and TRBJ2-2; D call uncertain. The CDR3 extends over 12 amino acids. Germline assignment: CDR1 SQVTM and CDR2 ANQGSEA. Trimming removed 3 bases from V and 1 base from J, with 3 bases in between. CDR3 residues: CSVDRNTGELFF. DNA for the CDR3: TGCAGCGTTGATAGGAACACCGGGGAGCTGTTTTTT.